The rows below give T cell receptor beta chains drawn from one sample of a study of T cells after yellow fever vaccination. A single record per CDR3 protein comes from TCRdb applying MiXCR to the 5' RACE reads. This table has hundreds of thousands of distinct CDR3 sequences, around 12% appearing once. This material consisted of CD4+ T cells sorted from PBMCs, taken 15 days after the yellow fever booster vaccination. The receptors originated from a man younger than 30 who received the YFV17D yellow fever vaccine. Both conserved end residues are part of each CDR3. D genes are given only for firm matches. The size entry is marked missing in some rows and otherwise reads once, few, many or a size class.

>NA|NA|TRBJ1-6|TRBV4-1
TGCGCCAGCAGCCAAGGGACATTGGACTCCGCTGCCAACTCACCCCTCCACTTT
CASSQGTLDSAANSPLHF
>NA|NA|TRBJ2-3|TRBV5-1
TGCGCCAGCAGAGGCCCGGGTACCACAGATACGCAGTATTTT
CASRGPGTTDTQYF
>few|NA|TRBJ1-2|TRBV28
TGTGCCAGCAGCCCCCCGGGTTTAGGCTACACCTTC
CASSPPGLGYTF
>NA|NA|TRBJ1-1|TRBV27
TGTGCCAGCAGGTTACAGGGACCGAACACTGAAGCTTTCTTT
CASRLQGPNTEAFF
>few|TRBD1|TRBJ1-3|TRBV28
TGTGCCAGCAGTCATACAGGGGAAGGTGGAAACACCATATATTTT
CASSHTGEGGNTIYF
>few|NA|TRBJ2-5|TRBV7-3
TGTGCCAGCAGCGAACAGGCGGAGGAGACCCAGTACTTC
CASSEQAEETQYF
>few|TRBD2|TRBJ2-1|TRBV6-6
TGTGCCAGCAGTTATAGGCGGGGGGGCAATGAGCAGTTCTTC
CASSYRRGGNEQFF
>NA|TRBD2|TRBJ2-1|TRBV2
TGTGCCAGCAGTACGATGGGGGGGACCTACAATGAGCAGTTCTTC
CASSTMGGTYNEQFF
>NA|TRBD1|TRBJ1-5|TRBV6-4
TGTGCCAGCAGCTTACAGGGGGGAGAACAGCCCCAGCATTTT
CASSLQGGEQPQHF
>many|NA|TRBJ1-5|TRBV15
TGTGCCACCAGCAGAGCAGATCAGCCCCAGCATTTT
CATSRADQPQHF
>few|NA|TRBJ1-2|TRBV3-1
TGTGCCAGCAGCCAAGGGGACCGTAGGTATGGCTACACCTTC
CASSQGDRRYGYTF
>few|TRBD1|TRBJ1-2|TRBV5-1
TGCGCCAGCAGCTTTACAGGGGGCTTGGATGGCTACACCTTC
CASSFTGGLDGYTF
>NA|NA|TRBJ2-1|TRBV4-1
TGCGCCAGCAGCCAAGATGAAAGAGGGGCTGGCAATGAGCAGTTCTTC
CASSQDERGAGNEQFF
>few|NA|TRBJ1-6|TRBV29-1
TGCAGCGTAAGATCGGGACGGTATAATTCACCCCTCCACTTT
CSVRSGRYNSPLHF
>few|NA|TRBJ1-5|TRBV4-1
TGCGCCAGCAGCCAAGAGCCCAGGGGAGGACAGCCCCAGCATTTT
CASSQEPRGGQPQHF
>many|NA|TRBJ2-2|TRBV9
TGTGCCAGCAGCGTAGCAGCCAACACCGGGGAGCTGTTTTTT
CASSVAANTGELFF
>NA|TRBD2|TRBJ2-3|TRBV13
TGTGCCAGCAGCTTAGAAGCCGGGGGGAGCACAGATACGCAGTATTTT
CASSLEAGGSTDTQYF
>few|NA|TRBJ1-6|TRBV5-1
TGCGCCAGCAGCCCCCTCAGCGCAAGCTCCTATAATTCACCCCTCCACTTT
CASSPLSASSYNSPLHF
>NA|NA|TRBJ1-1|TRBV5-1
TGCGCCAGCAGCACCCGAATGGGACGGGCGAACACTGAAGCTTTCTTT
CASSTRMGRANTEAFF
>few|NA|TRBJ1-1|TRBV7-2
TGTGCCAGCAGCTTACAGAGAAGTGAAGCTTTCTTT
CASSLQRSEAFF
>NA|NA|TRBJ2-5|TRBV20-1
TGCAGTGCTAGAGTTACGGAGACCCAGTACTTC
CSARVTETQYF
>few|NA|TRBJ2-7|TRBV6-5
TGTGCCAGCAGTTACTCAATATCGGGCTCCTACGAGCAGTACTTC
CASSYSISGSYEQYF
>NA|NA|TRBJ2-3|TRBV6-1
TGTGCCAGCAGCCCATCCATTAATACGCAGTATTTT
CASSPSINTQYF
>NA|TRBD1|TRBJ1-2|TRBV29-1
TGCAGCGTTGAAGAGACAGGGGTGGGCTATGGCTACACCTTC
CSVEETGVGYGYTF
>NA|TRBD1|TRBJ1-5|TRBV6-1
TGTGCCAGCAGACCAGACCGAGGGGGCGGGGGCAATCAGCCCCAGCATTTT
CASRPDRGGGGNQPQHF
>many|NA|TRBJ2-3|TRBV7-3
TGTGCCAGCAGCTTGGGACGCGCGACAGATACGCAGTATTTT
CASSLGRATDTQYF
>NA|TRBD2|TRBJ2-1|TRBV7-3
TGTGCCAGCAGCCCGGGACTAGCGGGGTATGAGCAGTTCTTC
CASSPGLAGYEQFF
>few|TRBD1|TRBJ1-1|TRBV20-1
TGCCGACGGGACAGGGCAAACACTGAAGCTTTCTTT
CRRDRANTEAFF
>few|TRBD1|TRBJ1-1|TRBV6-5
TGTGCCAGCAGTGCGTGGGACAGGGGATTGAACACTGAAGCTTTCTTT
CASSAWDRGLNTEAFF
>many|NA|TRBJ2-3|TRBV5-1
TGCGCCAGCAGCGCGGAGGAAACGCAGTATTTT
CASSAEETQYF
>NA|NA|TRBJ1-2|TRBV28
TGTGCCAGCAGTTCCTCGATCTATGGCTACACCTTC
CASSSSIYGYTF
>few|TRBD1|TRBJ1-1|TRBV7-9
TGTGCCAGCAGCCCTCAGGGACAGGGAGGTCCTGAAGCTTTCTTT
CASSPQGQGGPEAFF
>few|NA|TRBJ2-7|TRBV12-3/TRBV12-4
TGTGCCAGCCGTCCTCAGGTAGCATCCTACGAGCAGTACTTC
CASRPQVASYEQYF
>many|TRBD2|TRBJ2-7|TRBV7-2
TGTGCCAGCAGCTTAGGCGGGGGGACTTCGGGGGAGCAGTACTTC
CASSLGGGTSGEQYF
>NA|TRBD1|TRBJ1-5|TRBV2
TGTGCCAGCAGTGGACAGGGCGTGCGGCAGCCCCAGCATTTT
CASSGQGVRQPQHF
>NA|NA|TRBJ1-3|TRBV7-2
TGTGCCAGCAGGAGATCTGGAAACACCATATATTTT
CASRRSGNTIYF
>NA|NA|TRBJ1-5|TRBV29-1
TGCAGCGTGGGCGGACAGTATAGCAATCAGCCCCAGCATTTT
CSVGGQYSNQPQHF
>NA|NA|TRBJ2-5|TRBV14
TGTGCCAGCAGCCAAGATGCGTTACAGGGTTGGGGGACCCAGTACTTC
CASSQDALQGWGTQYF
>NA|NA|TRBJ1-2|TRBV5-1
TGCGCCAGCAGTCCTGCACAGGTTGCCTATGGCTACACCTTC
CASSPAQVAYGYTF
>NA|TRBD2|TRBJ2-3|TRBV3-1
TGTGCCAGCAGCCAGGGACTAGCGGGGTGGGGGAGCACAGATACGCAGTATTTT
CASSQGLAGWGSTDTQYF
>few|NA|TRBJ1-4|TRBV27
TGTGCCAGCGCAAGACTGGGGGCTAATGAAAAACTGTTTTTT
CASARLGANEKLFF
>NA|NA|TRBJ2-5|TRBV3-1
TGTGCCAGCACCTTTGCACCGGGACTGAGGATGGAGACCCAGTACTTC
CASTFAPGLRMETQYF
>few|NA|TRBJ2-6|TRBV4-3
TGCGCCAGCAGCCAAGTATTGGCTGGGGCCAACGTCCTGACTTTC
CASSQVLAGANVLTF